Included here is one TCR beta chain sequence, with context. These data come from a study of blood T cell repertoires in COVID-19. Seattle patients were enrolled while actively infected and followed longitudinally. Assay used: immunoSEQ multiplex PCR; TCRdb lists only in-frame clones, some missing. Of 350,000 or so clones in the sample, around 90% are singletons; the top ten hold roughly 4%. The sample taken for sequencing was peripheral blood. This sequence was found in a woman between 55 and 75 years old with COVID-19, enrolled during active disease.

CDR3 sequence (DNA): TGCGCCAGCAGCGCTAACAGGGTGCGCCCCTACGAGCAGTACTTC. Residues: CASSANRVRPYEQYF. This chain uses TRBV10-1 with TRBJ2-7, with D possibly TRBD1 on 6 matching bases. Trimming left V 6 bases short and J 2 bases short, with 17 bases between. Germline V lookup: CDR1 WNHNN, CDR2 SYGVQD (reference sequence). The CDR3 has 15 amino acids.